The rows below give T cell receptor beta chains drawn from one sample of a study of PD-1 blockade in classical Hodgkin lymphoma. The assay was immunoSEQ multiplex PCR, and TCRdb's table has in-frame clones only and misses some. The sample consists of just over 25,000 clones, around 70% of them appearing once. The sample was peripheral blood mononuclear cells (PBMCs), taken before the second cycle of nivolumab. The source is a human donor with classical Hodgkin lymphoma. Both conserved end residues are part of each CDR3. Fields, in order: J gene, V gene, CDR3 protein.

TRBJ2-1,TRBV18,CASSPGNEQFF
TRBJ2-7,TRBV4-3,CASSQETRAPPHEQYF
TRBJ2-3,TRBV10-2,CASSELGQDTQYF
TRBJ2-4,TRBV28,CASSPSGNLANIQYF
TRBJ2-3,TRBV7-2,CASSSRLAGETSTDTQYF
TRBJ2-7,TRBV28,CASSPLTLSYEQYF
TRBJ1-1,TRBV18,CASASRGGNTEAFF
TRBJ1-6,TRBV10-3,CAVSGTGDNSPLHF
TRBJ2-7,TRBV30,CAWSSGTASYEQYF
TRBJ2-3,TRBV11-3,CASSRGESTDTQYF
TRBJ2-7,TRBV7-2,CASSQKQGSYEQYF
TRBJ2-2,TRBV30,CAWSPRATGELFF
TRBJ2-2,TRBV28,CASSLWGDTGELFF
TRBJ2-7,TRBV6-5,CASSLEGGGYEQYF
TRBJ2-7,TRBV12-5,CASGLVYEQYF
TRBJ2-7,TRBV19,CASRAGLGSSYEQYF
TRBJ2-7,TRBV7-2,CASSPGRGSSYEQYF
TRBJ2-5,TRBV28,CASSLYRETQYF
TRBJ1-1,TRBV6-6,CASTYEIDTEAFF
TRBJ1-4,TRBV6-5,CASSPWTGRGEKLFF
TRBJ2-1,TRBV2,CASSGPWAGAAYNEQFF
TRBJ1-2,TRBV30,CAWSVRDPGSDGYTF
TRBJ2-7,TRBV25-1,CASSETSREGYEQYF
TRBJ1-2,TRBV7-9,CASSLTDREGGYTF
TRBJ2-3,TRBV9,CASASGTSGLKRTDTQYF
TRBJ1-2,TRBV7-9,CASSLAPAPSYTF